The following is a T cell receptor beta chain sequence with its context. Its specificity is not known. This specimen belongs to a study of T-cell reconstitution after alpha-beta-depleted transplantation in children. Germline trimming cut 6 bases from V and 2 bases from J; bases unmatched to any gene: 9. This CDR3 region has 17 residues. Overall study results and limits: Surviving recipient T cells and intrathymic progenitors accounted for some patients' high TCRbeta diversity at day 60. T cells produced anew were the main source of T-cell counts and diversity one year after transplant.

This sample's TCRbeta library carried unique molecular identifier barcodes. TCRdb reanalysed the PCR reads using MiXCR and keeps one entry per CDR3 protein. The sample holds 100,000 to 150,000 distinct CDR3 sequences, 23% seen once. The source material was PBMCs, mostly from graft donor cells, sampled 180 days after TCRalphabeta/CD19-depleted stem cell transplant. The chain joins TRBV12-3 or TRBV12-4 to TRBJ2-2, with 10 bases identical to TRBD2. This TCR derives from a male patient aged 2-10 years who had a stem cell transplant for chronic granulomatous disease, so the T cells may come from the graft donor. CDR3 nucleotide sequence: TGTGCCAGCAGCCCTACTAGCGGGGCCGGTAACACCGGGGAGCTGTTTTTT. Protein product: CASSPTSGAGNTGELFF.